The 27 T cell receptor beta chains presented below share a single source sample, sequenced in a study of shared clonotypes between healthy human individuals. Only in-frame clones appear in the TCRdb table, and some are missing; sequencing was by immunoSEQ multiplex PCR. The sample has more than 850,000 clones, approximately 80% seen once. Sequenced sample: memory CD4+ T cells from PBMCs. The sample's subset: CD45RA-negative fraction. The receptors shown here come from a young man in good health. Some clones in this sample may be carry-over from other donors' samples.

The chain recombines TRBV7-2 with TRBJ2-3; D ambiguous. Trimming took off 5 bases at V and 6 bases at J, with 21 bases between the two ends. This CDR3 is built from 16 residues. Germline CDR1 is SGHTA and CDR2 is FQGNSA. CDR3 sequence reads: CASSPLNAPPADTQYF. The CDR3 DNA follows: TGTGCCAGCAGCCCTCTTAACGCCCCCCCGGCCGATACGCAGTATTTT.

A word on this clone: The sample holds other DNA sequences that translate to the same CDR3. The gene calls are TRBV5-1 and TRBJ2-5; D call uncertain. The CDR3 consists of 14 residues. Trimming pared 0 bases from V and 3 bases from J, leaving 9 bases between. Germline assignment: CDR1 SGHRS and CDR2 YFSETQ. DNA of the CDR3: TGCGCCAGCAGCTTGGCTAGTGGTAAAGAGACCCAGTACTTC. It encodes CASSLASGKETQYF. Full variable domain (outside the CDR3, taken from reference TRBV5-1 and TRBJ2-5): KAGVTQTPRYLIKTRGQQVTLSCSPISGHRSVSWYQQTPGQGLQFLFEYFSETQRNKGNFPGRFSGRQFSNSRSEMNVSTLELGDSALYLCASSLASGKETQYFGPGTRLLVL.

The genes are TRBV6-5 and TRBJ2-7, with 9 bases aligning to TRBD1. CDR3 length: 16 amino acids. In germline, CDR1 is MNHEY, CDR2 SVGAGI. Unmatched junction bases numbered 9, after V lost 4 bases and J lost 2 bases. This chain's CDR3 is CASSFYPGQGAYEQYF. DNA for the CDR3: TGTGCCAGCAGTTTTTACCCGGGACAGGGAGCCTACGAGCAGTACTTC.

This clone was detected only a few times. The chain has TRBV7-2 and TRBJ1-5; D ambiguous. Germline V gene sequence: CDR1 SGHTA, CDR2 FQGNSA. Trimming stripped 5 bases from V and 3 bases from J, with 11 bases between. The CDR3 sequence is 14 residues long. CDR3 nucleotides: TGTGCCAGCAGCCCCGGACGGACCAATCAGCCCCAGCATTTT. Protein product: CASSPGRTNQPQHF. Complete variable domain (other parts from reference TRBV7-2 and TRBJ1-5): GAGVSQSPSNKVTEKGKDVELRCDPISGHTALYWYRQSLGQGLEFLIYFQGNSAPDKSGLPSDRFSAERTGGSVSTLTIQRTQQEDSAVYLCASSPGRTNQPQHFGDGTRLSIL.

The count of this clone is one. The chain uses TRBV5-1 and TRBJ1-2; D possibly corresponds to TRBD1 (6 bases). Germline V gene sequence: CDR1 SGHRS, CDR2 YFSETQ. The CDR3 totals 13 residues. Trimming removed 0 bases from V and 7 bases from J, with 10 bases in between. CDR3 sequence reads: CASSLGDKSGYTF. The CDR3 DNA reads as TGCGCCAGCAGCTTGGGGGACAAGAGTGGCTACACCTTC.

The chain recombines TRBV30 with TRBJ1-1; a weak D match, TRBD1 (5 bases). Trimming cost V 2 bases and J 3 bases, with 10 bases left between them. In germline, CDR1 is GTSNPN, CDR2 SVGIG (reference sequence). This CDR3 has 13 residues. CDR3 sequence: CAWSRARDTEAFF. Written as DNA, the CDR3 is TGTGCCTGGAGTAGAGCCAGGGACACTGAAGCTTTCTTT.

V and J are TRBV29-1 and TRBJ1-2; D is possibly TRBD1 (5 bases). Germline lookup yields CDR1 SQVTM and CDR2 ANQGSEA. V lost 8 bases and J 6 bases, leaving 22 bases between the germline ends. There are 14 residues in the CDR3. The CDR3 DNA reads TGCAGCTTACCACGGGCCGAGGGGCTCCATGGCTACACCTTC. It is translated as CSLPRAEGLHGYTF.

The table lists this clone with a count of one. The chain's CDR3 is CASSLLPRAYNEQFF. The CDR3 nucleotides are TGTGCCAGCAGCTTGCTCCCGAGGGCCTACAATGAGCAGTTCTTC. This chain uses TRBV7-8 with TRBJ2-1, with a weak D call TRBD2 (5 bases). V was pared by 3 bases and J by 2 bases, with 11 bases between. Per germline, CDR1 SGHVS and CDR2 FQNEAQ. The CDR3 has 15 amino acids. Combining the CDR3 with reference TRBV7-8 and TRBJ2-1 gives the whole variable domain GAGVSQSPRYKVAKRGQDVALRCDPISGHVSLFWYQQALGQGPEFLTYFQNEAQLDKSGLPSDRFFAERPEGSVSTLKIQRTQQEDSAVYLCASSLLPRAYNEQFFGPGTRLTVL.

The chain has TRBV10-3 and TRBJ1-1; 12 positions agree with TRBD1. This CDR3 contains 15 residues. Unmatched junction bases numbered 3, after V lost 4 bases and J lost 3 bases. Looked up from germline, CDR1 is ENHRY and CDR2 is SYGVKD. The CDR3 nucleotides read TGTGCCATCAGTGCGGGACAGGGGGCTTACACTGAAGCTTTCTTT. Protein sequence: CAISAGQGAYTEAFF.

The V and J genes are TRBV6-6 and TRBJ1-5, with D unclear. CDR1 and CDR2 from the germline V gene are MNHNY and SVGAGI (reference sequence). The CDR3 contains 14 residues. V was pared by 8 bases and J by 0 bases, with 11 bases between. This chain's CDR3 is CASCVKYSNQPQHF. The CDR3, as DNA: TGTGCCAGCTGTGTGAAATATAGCAATCAGCCCCAGCATTTT.

The rearrangement joins TRBV7-6 to TRBJ2-1; 8 positions agree with TRBD2. V was pared by 1 base and J by 6 bases, with 8 bases of the junction left unmatched. This CDR3 contains 16 residues. Germline V CDR1 and CDR2: SGHVS, FNYEAQ. The CDR3 DNA is TGTGCCAGCAGCTTAGTTGGGACTAGGGGATTCAATGAGCAGTTCTTC. It codes for CASSLVGTRGFNEQFF.

This clone was counted a single time. The V call is TRBV28, the J call TRBJ2-1; 11 bases are a match to TRBD2. Germline V gene sequence: CDR1 MDHEN, CDR2 SYDVKM. The junction had 4 bases not matched to a gene; V was cut back by 5 bases and J by 4 bases. The CDR3 covers 15 residues. CDR3 in amino acids: CASSIAGGEYNEQFF. The CDR3 bases are TGTGCCAGCAGTATAGCGGGAGGGGAATACAATGAGCAGTTCTTC.

This chain uses TRBV14 with TRBJ2-3, with D perhaps matching TRBD2 (6 bases). V was cut by 4 bases and J by 6 bases, with 11 bases left in between. CDR1 is SGHDN, CDR2 FVKESK, per germline. This CDR3 contains 13 residues. The CDR3 here is CASSLRGSDTQYF. The CDR3 nucleotides are TGTGCCAGCAGCCTCCGGGGGTCGGATACGCAGTATTTT.

This rearrangement joins TRBV6-5 to TRBJ2-7, with 10 bases fitting TRBD2. The CDR3 covers 14 residues. From germline, CDR1 is MNHEY and CDR2 SVGAGI. Unmatched junction bases numbered 8, after V lost 5 bases and J lost 7 bases. The CDR3 nucleotides read TGTGCCAGCAGTGGGACTAGCGCCCTGAGGGAGCAGTACTTC. Protein: CASSGTSALREQYF.

The chain is built from TRBV5-1 and TRBJ2-7, with 8 bases that match TRBD1. Looked up from germline, CDR1 is SGHRS and CDR2 is YFSETQ. The CDR3 has 15 residues. V gave up 0 bases and J gave up 5 bases; unmatched junction bases: 7. DNA for the CDR3: TGCGCCAGCAGCTTGGAACAGGGGGTCGATCACGAGCAGTACTTC. Translation gives CASSLEQGVDHEQYF.

The CDR3 region has the DNA TGCGCCAGCAGCTTGGCCCCAGGGGCGGGTGGCAATGAGCAGTTCTTC. This sequence encodes CASSLAPGAGGNEQFF. The V and J genes are TRBV5-1 and TRBJ2-1, with a tentative D call TRBD1 (6 bases). V shed 0 bases and J shed 6 bases, with 16 bases lying between them. The CDR3 runs 16 residues. The V gene's germline CDR1 is SGHRS and CDR2 YFSETQ.

The CDR3 sequence is CASSETGTPYNEQFF. CDR3 nucleotide sequence: TGTGCCAGCAGCGAGACCGGGACTCCGTACAATGAGCAGTTCTTC. The rearrangement joins TRBV7-3 to TRBJ2-1; a possible D gene is TRBD2 (6 bases). Trimming removed 5 bases from V and 4 bases from J, with 15 bases in between. Germline V CDR1 and CDR2: SGHTA, FQGTGA. CDR3 length: 15 residues.

V usage is TRBV5-5 and J usage is TRBJ2-5, with D perhaps matching TRBD2 (5 bases). The CDR3 loop spans 15 amino acids. CDR1 and CDR2 from the germline V gene are SGHKS and YYEKEE (reference sequence). Between the trimmed V and J ends, which lost 4 bases and 5 bases, there was a span of 18 bases. The CDR3 sequence: CASSKAWAGDETQYF. Here the CDR3 DNA reads TGTGCCAGCAGCAAAGCTTGGGCCGGGGATGAGACCCAGTACTTC. The full variable domain, its missing parts supplied by reference TRBV5-5 and TRBJ2-5, is DAGVTQSPTHLIKTRGQQVTLRCSPISGHKSVSWYQQVLGQGPQFIFQYYEKEERGRGNFPDRFSARQFPNYSSELNVNALLLGDSALYLCASSKAWAGDETQYFGPGTRLLVL.

The table lists this clone with a count of one. The rearrangement joins TRBV6-5 to TRBJ2-5, with D perhaps assigned TRBD1 or TRBD2 (5 bases each). The J call may not be correct, given that the DNA end is closer to TRBJ2-7. The CDR3 length is 15 residues. Germline V gene sequence: CDR1 MNHEY, CDR2 SVGAGI. The CDR3 coding sequence is TGTGCCAGCAGTCGAGCTCGGGACCACTCCTACGAGCAGTACTTC. It translates to CASSRARDHSYEQYF.

This chain uses TRBV30 with TRBJ1-2; D may be TRBD1 (6 bases). This CDR3 has 18 residues. The germline gives CDR1 GTSNPN, CDR2 SVGIG (reference sequence). V shed 0 bases and J shed 0 bases, with 20 bases lying between them. The CDR3 spells CAWSVRRPRGAPNYGYTF. DNA of the CDR3: TGTGCCTGGAGTGTACGACGCCCGCGGGGGGCGCCTAACTATGGCTACACCTTC.

A remark on this clone: The same CDR3 also results from other DNA sequences found in this sample. The chain uses TRBV6-5 and TRBJ1-5, with D uncertain. This CDR3 comprises 13 residues. CDR1 is MNHEY, CDR2 SVGAGI, per germline. Between the trimmed V and J ends, which lost 2 bases and 4 bases, there was a span of 6 bases. The CDR3, as DNA: TGTGCCAGCAGTTACGGAGGTAATCAGCCCCAGCATTTT. It is translated as CASSYGGNQPQHF.

With respect to this clone: Other DNA sequences in this sample translate to the same CDR3. The chain carries TRBV5-1 and TRBJ2-2; D might be TRBD1 (6 bases). Trimming stripped 0 bases from V and 3 bases from J, with 9 bases between. This CDR3 has 15 residues. CDR1 is SGHRS and CDR2 is YFSETQ in the germline V gene. The DNA of the CDR3 is TGCGCCAGCAGCTTGGCAGGGGTGGACACCGGGGAGCTGTTTTTT. As protein: CASSLAGVDTGELFF.

The chain uses TRBV5-1 and TRBJ1-1; 7 nucleotides line up with TRBD1. The CDR3 length is 16 residues. After removal of 2 bases from V and 4 bases from J, the junction contained 11 bases not matched to a gene. Looked up from germline, CDR1 is SGHRS and CDR2 is YFSETQ. The CDR3 DNA sequence: TGCGCCAGCAGCTTCTACCCGACAGGGCTGAGCACTGAAGCTTTCTTT. Translated: CASSFYPTGLSTEAFF.

On this clone itself: At the DNA level, this CDR3 is encoded by other sequences in the same sample as well. V is TRBV5-1 and J is TRBJ2-3, with a weak D call TRBD2 (7 bases). V gave up 4 bases and J gave up 0 bases, with 9 bases separating them. The CDR3 extends over 14 amino acids. Germline CDR1 SGHRS, CDR2 YFSETQ. DNA for the CDR3: TGCGCCAGCAGCAGGGGGGGTAGCACAGATACGCAGTATTTT. This sequence encodes CASSRGGSTDTQYF.

The chain links TRBV4-3 to TRBJ2-7; weak D call: TRBD1 (6 bases). V was pared by 5 bases and J by 0 bases, with 23 bases between. The CDR3 sequence is 18 residues long. Germline values: CDR1 LGHNA, CDR2 YSLEER. The CDR3 protein is CASSKNLQGTSSSYEQYF. The CDR3 coding sequence is TGCGCCAGCAGCAAAAATCTTCAAGGGACATCGAGCTCCTACGAGCAGTACTTC.

In this sample, this clone turned up a few times. The chain uses TRBV10-1 and TRBJ2-2; 13 bases agree with TRBD2. The CDR3 is 18 amino acids. J was trimmed by 4 bases and V by 8 bases; bases with no gene match: 13. Germline values: CDR1 WNHNN, CDR2 SYGVQD (reference sequence). DNA for the CDR3: TGCGCCAGCGTGACCAGGACTAGCGGGAGTTCGGGCACCGGGGAGCTGTTTTTT. Translating it yields CASVTRTSGSSGTGELFF.

In the case of this clone: Being one base from a much bigger clone, this may be a read error. The rearrangement links TRBV6-6 to TRBJ1-1; D is unresolved. Germline lookup yields CDR1 MNHNY and CDR2 SVGAGI (reference sequence). With 7 bases removed from V and 1 base from J, the gap between germline ends came to 4 bases. The CDR3 has 11 residues. CDR3 sequence: CASIGNTEAFF. The CDR3 DNA is TGTGCCAGCATTGGGAACACTGAAGCTTTCTTT.